The rows below give T cell receptor beta chains drawn from one sample of a study of cytomegalovirus exposure and HLA in healthy donors. The repertoire was sequenced with immunoSEQ multiplex PCR; TCRdb's copy has only in-frame clones and lacks some. This sample yields around 100,000 clones, of which about four fifths are seen a single time; under 3% belongs to the top ten. Sequenced: PBMCs. The origin of the receptors is a woman under 30 in good health and CMV-seropositive. Both conserved end residues are part of each CDR3. The order of the fields is V gene, D gene, J gene, clone size, CDR3 protein, CDR3 DNA. The D gene is left open where the match is weak. The listing skips clone size in some rows; elsewhere it reads once, few, many or a size class.

TRBV7-9	.	TRBJ1-4	.	CASSSELLEDEKLFF	TGTGCCAGCAGCTCGGAGCTTTTAGAGGATGAAAAACTGTTTTTT
TRBV10-1	.	TRBJ1-6	.	CASSEGTRNSPLHF	TGCGCCAGCAGTGAGGGGACTCGCAATTCACCCCTCCACTTT
TRBV19	TRBD1	TRBJ1-4	.	CASSGQGDEKLFF	TGTGCCAGTAGTGGCCAGGGGGATGAAAAACTGTTTTTT
TRBV18	.	TRBJ1-1	.	CASSPVLDTEAFF	TGTGCCAGCTCACCAGTCCTCGACACTGAAGCTTTCTTT
TRBV5-1	.	TRBJ1-1	few	CASSLDRENTEAFF	TGCGCCAGCAGCTTGGACAGGGAGAACACTGAAGCTTTCTTT
TRBV7-8	TRBD2	TRBJ2-7	.	CASSASTSGNHYEQYF	TGTGCCAGCAGCGCATCGACTAGCGGGAACCACTACGAGCAGTACTTC
TRBV7-9	TRBD1	TRBJ2-1	.	CASSLGQGAKNEQFF	TGTGCCAGCAGCTTGGGACAGGGTGCGAAGAATGAGCAGTTCTTC
TRBV28	TRBD1	TRBJ2-6	.	CASRKTGTGKKGRVGANVLTF	TGTGCCAGCAGGAAGACCGGGACAGGGAAGAAGGGGAGAGTTGGGGCCAACGTCCTGACTTTC
TRBV6-5	.	TRBJ2-1	few	CASAGDYNEQFF	TGTGCGTCGGCAGGGGATTACAATGAGCAGTTCTTC
TRBV11-2	TRBD1	TRBJ2-3	.	CASSLGQGAYTQYF	TGTGCCAGCAGCTTGGGACAGGGGGCATATACGCAGTATTTT
TRBV7-3	.	TRBJ2-7	.	CASSLIPGYEQYF	TGTGCCAGCAGCTTAATCCCGGGTTACGAGCAGTACTTC
TRBV5-6	TRBD2	TRBJ2-1	few	CASSLAASGRGSYNEQFF	TGTGCCAGCAGCTTGGCGGCTAGCGGGAGGGGTTCCTACAATGAGCAGTTCTTC
TRBV5-1	TRBD2	TRBJ2-7	.	CASRGLAGEGYEQYF	TGCGCCAGCAGGGGACTAGCGGGAGAGGGTTACGAGCAGTACTTC
TRBV11-2	.	TRBJ2-3	.	CASSLGRGSTDTQYF	TGTGCCAGCAGCTTAGGACGGGGGAGCACAGATACGCAGTATTTT
TRBV6-1	.	TRBJ1-5	few	CASSEQQRVNQPQHF	TGTGCCAGCAGTGAACAACAGAGAGTCAATCAGCCCCAGCATTTT
TRBV11-2	TRBD2	TRBJ2-1	.	CASSLGGGLAGLGSFF	TGTGCCAGCAGCTTAGGAGGGGGACTAGCGGGGCTCGGATCATTCTTC
TRBV7-2	.	TRBJ2-2	.	CASSQRRGPNTGELFF	TGTGCCAGCAGCCAGAGGCGCGGCCCGAACACCGGGGAGCTGTTTTTT
TRBV6-1	.	TRBJ1-4	once	CASETGSTNEKLFF	TGTGCCAGCGAGACAGGTTCAACTAATGAAAAACTGTTTTTT
TRBV4-1	TRBD2	TRBJ2-2	.	CASSLGAAGGPSGELFF	TGCGCCAGCAGCCTGGGGGCAGCGGGAGGGCCGTCGGGGGAGCTGTTTTTT
TRBV7-2	TRBD2	TRBJ2-5	.	CASSLAPSGPKETQYF	TGTGCCAGCAGCTTAGCGCCTAGCGGACCTAAAGAGACCCAGTACTTC
TRBV13	.	TRBJ2-7	.	CGSSLGVLRRSSYEQYF	TGTGGCAGCAGCTTAGGGGTCTTGCGGAGGAGCTCCTACGAGCAGTACTTC
TRBV7-2	.	TRBJ1-4	once	CASSSTRLDRSNEKLFF	TGTGCCAGCAGCTCAACTCGATTGGACAGAAGTAATGAAAAACTGTTTTTT
TRBV5-1	TRBD2	TRBJ2-7	few	CASSLLTSLITGYEQYF	TGCGCCAGCAGCCTTCTGACTAGCCTTATTACGGGTTACGAGCAGTACTTC
TRBV21-1	.	TRBJ2-5	few	CASSKSGTTSGAQYF	TGTGCCAGCAGCAAGTCCGGCACTACCTCAGGGGCCCAGTACTTC
TRBV5-6	TRBD1	TRBJ1-6	.	CASSLIFGQGISPLHF	TGTGCCAGCAGCTTGATTTTCGGACAGGGGATTTCACCCCTCCACTTT
TRBV9	.	TRBJ2-7	.	CASSLAPGWEQYF	TGTGCCAGCAGCCTAGCCCCGGGGTGGGAGCAGTACTTC
TRBV27	.	TRBJ1-4	.	CASSSRGPPNEKLFF	TGTGCCAGCAGTTCCAGGGGCCCGCCGAATGAAAAACTGTTTTTT
TRBV6-5	TRBD1	TRBJ1-2	once	CASRTGTGVYGYTF	TGTGCCAGCAGAACCGGGACAGGGGTGTATGGCTACACCTTC
TRBV28	TRBD2	TRBJ2-1	.	CASGRGSSDGRNNEQFF	TGTGCCAGCGGGAGGGGTAGTTCTGACGGGAGGAACAATGAGCAGTTCTTC
TRBV19	.	TRBJ2-7	once	CASKDLGQGMSEQYF	TGTGCCAGTAAGGATCTTGGGCAGGGGATGAGCGAGCAGTACTTC
TRBV5-1	.	TRBJ1-1	.	CASSLAGQGLGEAFF	TGCGCCAGCAGCTTGGCCGGGCAGGGATTGGGTGAAGCTTTCTTT
TRBV11-2	.	TRBJ2-3	.	CASTSTDTQYF	TGTGCCAGCACTAGCACAGATACGCAGTATTTT
TRBV30	TRBD2	TRBJ2-1	.	CAWSGGSYNEQFF	TGTGCCTGGTCGGGGGGATCCTACAATGAGCAGTTCTTC
TRBV4-1	TRBD2	TRBJ2-7	.	CASSGSGRANYEQYF	TGCGCCAGCAGCGGGAGCGGGAGGGCCAACTACGAGCAGTACTTC
TRBV18	.	TRBJ1-1	.	CASSQPPGAPHF	TGTGCCAGCTCACAACCACCCGGAGCTCCTCACTTT
TRBV13	TRBD1	TRBJ2-1	few	CASSLGTGKEGNEQFF	TGTGCCAGCAGCCTAGGGACAGGGAAAGAGGGTAATGAGCAGTTCTTC
TRBV5-1	TRBD2	TRBJ2-5	.	CASSPSIGLAVGETQYF	TGCGCCAGCAGCCCCTCAATCGGACTAGCGGTAGGAGAGACCCAGTACTTC
TRBV7-7	.	TRBJ2-1	once	CASSPTSRSHEQFF	TGTGCTAGCAGCCCCACCTCTAGGAGCCATGAGCAGTTCTTC
TRBV13	TRBD1	TRBJ1-2	.	CASSSQDRVIYGYTF	TGTGCCAGCAGCAGCCAAGACAGGGTAATCTATGGCTACACCTTC
TRBV5-1	.	TRBJ2-2	.	CASSLVSWHGELFF	TGCGCCAGCAGCTTGGTTTCTTGGCACGGGGAGCTGTTTTTT
TRBV15	TRBD1	TRBJ2-5	.	CATSRLGQGGETQYF	TGTGCCACCAGCAGACTCGGACAGGGAGGTGAGACCCAGTACTTC
TRBV28	.	TRBJ1-2	.	CASNSDYGYTF	TGTGCCAGCAATAGTGACTATGGCTACACCTTC
TRBV5-1	.	TRBJ1-6	.	CASSLGPRGLGNSPLHF	TGCGCCAGCAGCTTGGGTCCCAGGGGCCTTGGAAATTCACCCCTCCACTTT
TRBV9	TRBD2	TRBJ2-1	.	CASSVGLGSYNEQFF	TGTGCCAGCAGCGTGGGACTAGGGTCCTACAATGAGCAGTTCTTC
TRBV9	.	TRBJ2-1	.	CASSVATGNNEQFF	TGTGCCAGCAGCGTAGCTACGGGTAACAATGAGCAGTTCTTC
TRBV27	.	TRBJ1-1	.	CASSRTLKADTEAFF	TGTGCCAGCAGTCGGACTCTTAAAGCGGACACTGAAGCTTTCTTT
TRBV7-7	TRBD2	TRBJ2-1	.	CASSLAAGTSDEQFF	TGTGCTAGCAGCTTAGCAGCCGGGACTAGTGATGAGCAGTTCTTC
TRBV5-1	TRBD2	TRBJ2-1	.	CASSLVPGREYNEQFF	TGCGCCAGCAGCTTGGTGCCAGGGAGGGAATACAATGAGCAGTTCTTC
TRBV10-1	TRBD1	TRBJ2-7	.	CASTLDREPYEQYF	TGCGCCAGCACCCTGGACAGGGAACCCTACGAGCAGTACTTC
TRBV2	.	TRBJ2-6	.	CASSDPSSKAASGANVLTF	TGTGCCAGCAGTGATCCCAGCAGCAAGGCGGCCTCTGGGGCCAACGTCCTGACTTTC
TRBV9	TRBD2	TRBJ2-3	.	CARLAGGGPDTQYF	TGTGCCAGACTAGCGGGAGGGGGCCCAGATACGCAGTATTTT
TRBV27	TRBD2	TRBJ2-1	.	CASSKATSGIYNEQFF	TGTGCCAGCAGTAAAGCGACTAGCGGGATCTACAATGAGCAGTTCTTC
TRBV5-1	TRBD1	TRBJ2-5	.	CASSQGQNQETQYF	TGCGCCAGCAGCCAGGGACAGAACCAAGAGACCCAGTACTTC